The source of this T cell receptor (beta chain) is a study of shared clonotypes between healthy human individuals. A remark on this clone: A far bigger clonotype differs at one base, so this is likely a read error. In the same sample, other DNA sequences code for this CDR3.

Per the germline V gene, CDR1 is SQVTM and CDR2 is ANQGSEA. CDR3 length equals 12 residues. Deep level was the assay's run setting. Across several immunoSEQ plates, the genomic DNA of each subset was split evenly. Sequencing was performed on unsorted PBMC DNA using ten immunoSEQ deep assay plates. Authors' data handling: Junction-only immunoSEQ data arrived without quality scores, meaning filtering differed. Libraries were prepared by immunoSEQ multiplex PCR; TCRdb keeps only in-frame clonotypes and omits some of them. V and J calls and clone size come straight from that table; D and trimming were deduced from the DNA. This sample carries 450,000 to 500,000 clones, over 70% of them seen once, and the ten largest clones take about an eighth.

This sequence originates from a middle-aged woman in good health. Some clones in this sample may be carry-over from other donors' samples. Source material: PBMCs. This chain connects TRBV29-1 to TRBJ2-5, with D maybe TRBD2 (7 bases). The CDR3 bases are TGCAGCGTTGAACAGGGGAGGGAGACCCAATACTTC. Translation gives CSVEQGRETQYF. Filled out from reference TRBV29-1 and TRBJ2-5, the complete variable domain reads SAVISQKPSRDICQRGTSLTIQCQVDSQVTMMFWYRQQPGQSLTLIATANQGSEATYESGFVIDKFPISRPNLTFSTLTVSNMSPEDSSIYLCSVEQGRETQYFGPGTRLLVL.